The rows below give T cell receptor beta chains drawn from one sample of a study of shared clonotypes between healthy human individuals. Measured with immunoSEQ multiplex PCR; TCRdb has only the in-frame clones, and not every one. The sample has some 490,000 clones; 70% to 85% are singletons. The sequenced sample consisted of PBMCs. These receptors were obtained from a woman aged 40 to 49 in good health. Some clones in this sample may be carry-over from other donors' samples. Each CDR3 is given with its conserved first and last residue. D genes are given only for firm matches. Part of the rows lack a size; the others show once, few, many or a class for expanded clones.

d_gene,j_gene,abundance,v_gene,CDR3aa,CDR3nt
TRBD1,TRBJ2-3,-,TRBV4-1,CASSRSRTGPTDTQYF,TGCGCCAGCAGCCGCTCGAGGACAGGGCCCACAGATACGCAGTATTTT
-,TRBJ2-2,-,TRBV27,CASSYRRDTGELFF,TGTGCCAGCAGTTATAGGAGGGACACCGGGGAGCTGTTTTTT
TRBD2,TRBJ2-3,-,TRBV7-8,CASSLTAGVISLTDTQYF,TGTGCCAGCAGCTTAACAGCGGGAGTAATTTCTCTCACAGATACGCAGTATTTT
TRBD1,TRBJ2-5,-,TRBV5-1,CASSPTGTGVGETQYF,TGCGCCAGCAGCCCCACCGGGACAGGGGTTGGGGAGACCCAGTACTTC
TRBD2,TRBJ2-7,-,TRBV28,CASSSPSGRAHEQYF,TGTGCCAGCAGTTCCCCTAGCGGGAGGGCCCACGAGCAGTACTTC
TRBD1,TRBJ2-1,-,TRBV7-3,CASSLSGTGNEQFF,TGTGCCAGCAGCTTATCCGGGACAGGGAATGAGCAGTTCTTC
-,TRBJ2-5,-,TRBV19,CASSIEGSETQYF,TGTGCCAGTAGTATAGAGGGTTCGGAGACCCAGTACTTC
TRBD1,TRBJ2-1,many,TRBV18,CASSPRRDSPNEQFF,TGTGCCAGCTCACCACGCCGGGACAGCCCCAATGAGCAGTTCTTC
-,TRBJ2-2,-,TRBV6-6,CASSATGYTGELFF,TGTGCCAGCAGTGCTACAGGGTACACCGGGGAGCTGTTTTTT
-,TRBJ2-5,-,TRBV4-1,CASSQPGSETQYF,TGCGCCAGCAGCCAACCAGGATCAGAGACCCAGTACTTC
-,TRBJ2-2,-,TRBV5-6,CASSLLGDPVGTGELVF,TGTGCCAGCAGCTTGCTGGGAGACCCCGTGGGCACCGGGGAGCTGGTTTTT
TRBD1,TRBJ2-3,-,TRBV28,CASSLLAGGTQYF,TGTGCCAGCAGTCTACTCGCAGGGGGTACGCAGTATTTT
TRBD1,TRBJ1-5,-,TRBV15,CATSVDRGLWQPQHF,TGTGCCACCAGCGTAGACAGGGGGCTATGGCAGCCCCAGCATTTT
TRBD1,TRBJ1-2,-,TRBV7-2,CASSPIAGTGSYGYTF,TGTGCCAGCAGCCCAATAGCCGGGACAGGGAGTTATGGCTACACCTTC
TRBD2,TRBJ2-3,-,TRBV7-2,CASSSRTSGRTDTQYF,TGTGCCAGCAGCTCCCGGACTAGCGGGAGGACAGATACGCAGTATTTT
-,TRBJ2-7,few,TRBV28,CASSPIMYGWPVSF,TGTGCCAGCAGTCCCATTATGTACGGCTGGCCCGTCTCCTTC